These 28 T cell receptor beta chains came from one sample sequenced in a study of cytomegalovirus exposure and HLA in healthy donors. Profiling relied on immunoSEQ multiplex PCR, and the TCRdb table lists in-frame clones only, not all of them. Among about 240,000 clones listed, roughly 86% were seen once. The sample was PBMCs. The source is a woman in her thirties in good health and CMV-seropositive.

The chain recombines TRBV6-5 with TRBJ1-1; no firm D call. This CDR3 region has 14 residues. The V gene's germline CDR1 is MNHEY and CDR2 SVGAGI. Trimming took off 5 bases at V and 1 base at J, with 11 bases between the two ends. This CDR3 reads CASSKETRNTEAFF. CDR3 DNA: TGTGCCAGCAGTAAAGAGACACGGAACACTGAAGCTTTCTTT.

The V and J genes are TRBV2 and TRBJ1-1; D might be TRBD1 (6 bases). The germline V gene has CDR1 SNHLY and CDR2 FYNNEI. Between the trimmed V and J ends, which lost 11 bases and 2 bases, there was a span of 18 bases. The CDR3 covers 14 residues. The chain's CDR3 is CAGTGSVENTEAFF. CDR3 coding DNA: TGTGCCGGAACAGGGTCCGTGGAAAACACTGAAGCTTTCTTT.

The CDR3 nucleotides read TGTGCCAGCAGCGCCCGGGACAGGGTCGAGCAGTACTTC. This codes for CASSARDRVEQYF. The chain has TRBV7-9 and TRBJ2-7; 9 bases align to TRBD1. Trimming at V came to 5 bases and at J to 6 bases, leaving 5 bases not matched to a gene. Germline V gives CDR1 SEHNR, CDR2 FQNEAQ (reference sequence). CDR3 length equals 13 residues.

The chain joins TRBV10-1 to TRBJ2-3, with a possible D match to TRBD1 (5 bases). The V end lost 3 bases, the J end lost 4 bases, and 8 bases lay between the germline ends. The germline V gene encodes CDR1 WNHNN and CDR2 SYGVQD (reference sequence). CDR3 length: 13 residues. CDR3 in amino acids: CASSDGQPDTQYF. Here the CDR3 DNA reads TGCGCCAGCAGTGATGGACAACCAGATACGCAGTATTTT.

The rearrangement joins TRBV5-1 to TRBJ2-7, with a tentative D call TRBD1 (5 bases). The V end lost 2 bases, the J end lost 1 base, and 10 bases lay between the germline ends. Germline CDR1 SGHRS, CDR2 YFSETQ. The CDR3 has 14 residues. Here the CDR3 DNA reads TGCGCCAGCAGCTTAGACAGCCCTTCCTACGAGCAGTACTTC. Protein product: CASSLDSPSYEQYF. Full variable domain (missing parts from reference TRBV5-1 and TRBJ2-7): KAGVTQTPRYLIKTRGQQVTLSCSPISGHRSVSWYQQTPGQGLQFLFEYFSETQRNKGNFPGRFSGRQFSNSRSEMNVSTLELGDSALYLCASSLDSPSYEQYFGPGTRLTVT.

The J gene is TRBJ1-5, the V gene TRBV27; 9 bases are a match to TRBD1. The V gene's germline CDR1 is MNHEY and CDR2 SMNVEV (reference sequence). This CDR3 region has 14 residues. Losses at the gene ends were 5 bases for V and 5 bases for J; bases not matched to a gene: 4. The CDR3 nucleotides are TGTGCCAGCAGTGTTACAGGGGGCGATCAGCCCCAGCATTTT. Amino acids: CASSVTGGDQPQHF.

The chain links TRBV19 to TRBJ2-3, with D uncertain. CDR1 is LNHDA, CDR2 SQIVND, per germline (reference sequence). The CDR3 extends over 17 amino acids. V lost 5 bases and J lost 1, with 19 bases in between. The DNA of the CDR3 is TGTGCCAGTAGTGTGTCCCATTCTGCGCCGGGCACAGATACGCAGTATTTT. Translation: CASSVSHSAPGTDTQYF. The full variable domain, rest sourced from reference TRBV19 and TRBJ2-3, is DGGITQSPKYLFRKEGQNVTLSCEQNLNHDAMYWYRQDPGQGLRLIYYSQIVNDFQKGDIAEGYSVSREKKESFPLTVTSAQKNPTAFYLCASSVSHSAPGTDTQYFGPGTRLTVL.

The V and J genes are TRBV4-2 and TRBJ2-1; no reliable D call. CDR1 and CDR2 (germline): LGHNA, YNFKEQ. V was clipped by 3 bases and J by 9 bases, with 12 bases between them. The CDR3 is 13 amino acids. CDR3 loop: CASSHGSELEQFF. CDR3 sequence (DNA): TGTGCCAGCAGCCATGGTAGTGAGCTTGAGCAGTTCTTC.

The chain carries TRBV28 and TRBJ1-3; D ambiguous. The CDR3 runs to 14 residues. Germline V CDR1 and CDR2: MDHEN, SYDVKM. V lost 1 base and J 0 bases, leaving 4 bases between the germline ends. The CDR3 sequence is CASSLFSSGNTIYF. The DNA of the CDR3 is TGTGCCAGCAGTTTATTCAGCTCTGGAAACACCATATATTTT. Drawing the rest from reference TRBV28 and TRBJ1-3, the complete variable domain is DVKVTQSSRYLVKRTGEKVFLECVQDMDHENMFWYRQDPGLGLRLIYFSYDVKMKEKGDIPEGYSVSREKKERFSLILESASTNQTSMYLCASSLFSSGNTIYFGEGSWLTVV.

Details on this clone: The junction differs from germline at one of its ends, possibly a read error. The rearrangement uses TRBV2 and TRBJ2-1; the match to TRBD2 covers 16 bases. Germline-derived CDR1 and CDR2 are SNHLY and FYNNEI. The CDR3 is 17 amino acids. The CDR3 region has the DNA TGTGCAAGCAGAGGGGGTAGGGGGACTAGCGGGAGGGGTGAGCAGTTCTTC. This codes for CASRGGRGTSGRGEQFF.

The rearrangement links TRBV28 to TRBJ1-5; D unresolved. Trimming shortened V by 3 bases and J by 6 bases, and 12 bases separated the two germline ends. Germline CDR1 reads MDHEN; CDR2 reads SYDVKM. The CDR3 is 14 residues long. As DNA, the CDR3 is TGTGCCAGCAGTTTCTTCGGGGTGTCTCAGCCCCAGCATTTT. Translation: CASSFFGVSQPQHF.

The V call is TRBV5-6, the J call TRBJ2-1, with D possibly being TRBD2 (5 bases). The CDR3 contains 12 residues. Per germline, CDR1 SGHDT and CDR2 YYEEEE. Trimming removed 0 bases at V and 10 bases at J, with 8 bases between. As DNA, the CDR3 is TGTGCCAGCAGCTTGGGGGGAGAGGAGCAGTTCTTC. It specifies CASSLGGEEQFF.

V is TRBV7-7 and J is TRBJ2-2; TRBD2 matches 8 bases. The CDR3 consists of 14 residues. V lost 6 bases to trimming and J lost 4 bases; unmatched junction nucleotides: 4. Germline V lookup: CDR1 SSHAT, CDR2 FNYEAQ (reference sequence). The CDR3: CASSKRESTGELFF. CDR3 sequence (DNA): TGTGCCAGCAGTAAGCGGGAGTCCACCGGGGAGCTGTTTTTT.

The chain combines TRBV5-1 with TRBJ1-4; tentative D call: TRBD1 (6 bases). The CDR3 spans 13 residues. Germline CDR1 is SGHRS and CDR2 is YFSETQ. Trimming cost V 0 bases and J 8 bases, with 8 bases left between them. CDR3 residues: CASSLGQDEKLFF. The CDR3 DNA reads TGCGCCAGCAGCTTGGGACAGGACGAAAAACTGTTTTTT.

This chain links TRBV28 with TRBJ2-7; D gene ambiguous. The V end lost 2 bases, the J end lost 2 bases, and 13 bases lay between the germline ends. The CDR3 length is 15 residues. Germline V lookup: CDR1 MDHEN, CDR2 SYDVKM. CDR3: CASSLVLEETYEQYF. The CDR3 bases are TGTGCCAGCAGTTTAGTTCTCGAGGAAACCTACGAGCAGTACTTC.

The chain uses TRBV5-6 and TRBJ1-2, with D unclear. Trimming left V 0 bases short and J 6 bases short, with 9 bases between. The CDR3 runs 13 residues. Germline CDR1 and CDR2: SGHDT and YYEEEE. The CDR3, as DNA: TGTGCCAGCAGCTTGGCGGGGTCAGATGGCTACACCTTC. Its protein is CASSLAGSDGYTF.

The V and J genes are TRBV30 and TRBJ1-5; no clear D. V lost 2 bases, J lost 7 bases, and 15 bases lay in between. CDR1 and CDR2 (germline): GTSNPN, SVGIG (reference sequence). The CDR3 extends over 14 amino acids. The CDR3 protein is CAWSPILGRQPQHF. DNA for the CDR3: TGTGCCTGGAGTCCAATCCTTGGGAGGCAGCCCCAGCATTTT.

This rearrangement joins TRBV23-1 to TRBJ1-1; TRBD1 matches at 7 bases. TRBV23-1 is assigned to the ORF class and has an uncertain function. The V gene end was trimmed by 2 bases and the J gene end by 4 bases; junction bases not matched to a gene: 10. The CDR3 is 16 amino acids. The CDR3 loop is CASSQPRQGRTTEAFF. The CDR3 DNA follows: TGCGCCAGCAGTCAACCACGACAGGGTAGGACCACTGAAGCTTTCTTT.

CDR3 nucleotides: TGTGCCAGCAGGCCACACCCTACAGGGGGCGCTGGGGCCAACGTCCTGACTTTC. It yields the protein CASRPHPTGGAGANVLTF. The chain employs TRBV7-9 and TRBJ2-6, with 9 bases aligning to TRBD1. Germline V gives CDR1 SEHNR, CDR2 FQNEAQ (reference sequence). This CDR3 has 18 residues. V was pared by 6 bases and J by 2 bases, with 11 bases of the junction left unmatched.

J is TRBJ1-5 and V is TRBV7-9; D gene ambiguous. The CDR3 is 14 amino acids. CDR1 and CDR2 from the germline V gene are SEHNR and FQNEAQ (reference sequence). V lost 5 bases and J 1 base, leaving 9 bases between the germline ends. CDR3 protein: CASSRGLSNQPQHF. CDR3 sequence (DNA): TGTGCCAGCAGCCGAGGGCTGAGCAATCAGCCCCAGCATTTT.

V usage is TRBV28 and J usage is TRBJ1-4; 10 bases are shared with TRBD1. The CDR3 extends over 15 amino acids. V lost 6 bases and J lost 5; bases outside the gene matches: 6. Per germline, CDR1 MDHEN and CDR2 SYDVKM. CDR3 region: CASRAPGQGNEKLFF. In DNA form, the CDR3 reads TGTGCCAGCAGAGCTCCGGGACAGGGGAATGAAAAACTGTTTTTT.

For the CDR3, the DNA is TGTGCCAGCAGCTCCCACATCTACGAGCAGTACTTC. It yields the protein CASSSHIYEQYF. V usage is TRBV7-9 and J usage is TRBJ2-7; D unresolved. CDR3 size: 12 residues. Germline V gene sequence: CDR1 SEHNR, CDR2 FQNEAQ (reference sequence). Trimming removed 4 bases at V and 3 bases at J, with 7 bases between. Looking up the rest from reference TRBV7-9 and TRBJ2-7 gives the full variable domain: DTGVSQNPRHKITKRGQNVTFRCDPISEHNRLYWYRQTLGQGPEFLTYFQNEAQLEKSRLLSDRFSAERPKGSFSTLEIQRTEQGDSAMYLCASSSHIYEQYFGPGTRLTVT.

CDR3 sequence (DNA): TGTGCCAGCAGCCAAAAACCGGGACTAGCGGGGGTGTACGAGCAGTACTTC. Encoded protein: CASSQKPGLAGVYEQYF. The V gene is TRBV14, the J gene TRBJ2-7; TRBD2 agrees at 14 bases. The V segment lost 2 bases and the J segment 4 bases; nucleotides outside the gene matches: 7. The germline V gene has CDR1 SGHDN and CDR2 FVKESK. The CDR3 has 17 residues.

This chain joins TRBV4-1 and TRBJ2-7; tentatively, D is TRBD1 (5 bases). The CDR3 runs 14 residues. Germline-derived CDR1 and CDR2 are MGHRA and YSYEKL. The V end was cut by 6 bases, the J end by 2 bases, with 14 bases between. The CDR3, as DNA: TGCGCCAGCAGGGCCCCAGGGATCCCCTACGAGCAGTACTTC. Translating it yields CASRAPGIPYEQYF.

The chain joins TRBV29-1 to TRBJ1-3; D is unresolved. The CDR3 totals 13 residues. Trimming shortened V by 3 bases and J by 1 base, and 7 bases separated the two germline ends. Germline-derived CDR1 and CDR2 are SQVTM and ANQGSEA. This CDR3 is CSVELDSGNTIYF. CDR3 DNA: TGCAGCGTTGAGTTAGATTCTGGAAACACCATATATTTT. Filled out from reference TRBV29-1 and TRBJ1-3, the complete variable domain reads SAVISQKPSRDICQRGTSLTIQCQVDSQVTMMFWYRQQPGQSLTLIATANQGSEATYESGFVIDKFPISRPNLTFSTLTVSNMSPEDSSIYLCSVELDSGNTIYFGEGSWLTVV.

The rearrangement uses TRBV7-6 and TRBJ2-5; possible D gene TRBD1, 5 bases. The germline gives CDR1 SGHVS, CDR2 FNYEAQ. Trimming removed 2 bases at V and 4 bases at J, with 5 bases between. CDR3 length: 12 amino acids. The CDR3 here is CASSLRGETQYF. CDR3 coding DNA: TGTGCCAGCAGCTTAAGGGGAGAGACCCAGTACTTC.

The J gene is TRBJ2-1, the V gene TRBV30; 9 bases map to TRBD2. The CDR3 sequence is 15 residues long. The junction had 5 bases not matched to a gene; V was cut back by 2 bases and J by 3 bases. The V gene's germline CDR1 is GTSNPN and CDR2 SVGIG (reference sequence). As DNA, the CDR3 is TGTGCCTGGAGTTTTCTTAGCGGGAGCTACAATGAGCAGTTCTTC. Its translation is CAWSFLSGSYNEQFF.

This chain uses TRBV6-6 with TRBJ2-3; TRBD2 matches at 11 bases. The CDR3 length is 16 residues. The J segment lost 3 bases and the V segment lost 3 bases, leaving 5 bases of the junction unmatched. The V gene's germline CDR1 is MNHNY and CDR2 SVGAGI (reference sequence). The CDR3, as DNA: TGTGCCAGCAGTTATGTAGCGGGGGGGGAAACAGATACGCAGTATTTT. It specifies CASSYVAGGETDTQYF.